This is a list of T cell receptor beta chains from one sample in a study of T cells in Graves' hyperthyroidism and ophthalmopathy. A single record per CDR3 protein comes from TCRdb applying MiXCR to the multiplex PCR reads. The sample records approximately 590,000 distinct CDR3 sequences, about 45% being singletons. Sequences were obtained from peripheral blood or thyroid tissue (not recorded which). These receptors were collected from a woman under 30 with Graves' hyperthyroidism. CDR3s include the opening cysteine and the closing phenylalanine or tryptophan. Fields, in order: V gene, D gene, clone size, J gene, CDR3 DNA, CDR3 protein. D genes are given only for firm matches. Rows may omit the clone size; those that give it use once, few, many or a size class.

V: TRBV29-1
D: TRBD1
size: -
J: TRBJ1-2
DNA: TGCAGCGTGGGGGGCAGGGGGCGGCTTAACACCTTC
CDR3: CSVGGRGRLNTF

V: TRBV5-5
D: -
size: -
J: TRBJ1-1
DNA: TGCGCCAGCAGATTGGACCAGAACACTGAAGCTTTCTTT
CDR3: CASRLDQNTEAFF

V: TRBV7-8
D: -
size: -
J: TRBJ1-2
DNA: TGTGCCAGCAGCTTAGTAGTCTGGGACGGCTACACCTTC
CDR3: CASSLVVWDGYTF

V: TRBV20-1
D: -
size: few
J: TRBJ1-1
DNA: TGCAGTGCGACGAGCGTATCCGGGAACACTGAAGCTTTCTTT
CDR3: CSATSVSGNTEAFF

V: TRBV9
D: -
size: -
J: TRBJ2-7
DNA: TGTGCCAGCAGCCCGAAGGAGAAGGGGAACGACTACGAGCAGTACTTC
CDR3: CASSPKEKGNDYEQYF

V: TRBV29-1
D: -
size: many
J: TRBJ1-3
DNA: TGCAGCGCAACAAGAGGGGGAAACACCATATATTTT
CDR3: CSATRGGNTIYF

V: TRBV2
D: -
size: -
J: TRBJ1-3
DNA: TGTGCCAGCAGTGTGTGGGGGGAATCTGGAAACACCATATATTTT
CDR3: CASSVWGESGNTIYF

V: TRBV14
D: -
size: few
J: TRBJ2-2
DNA: TGTGCCAGCAGCCGCCGCCAGGGTGGTACCGGGGAGCTGTTTTTT
CDR3: CASSRRQGGTGELFF

V: TRBV10-3
D: -
size: many
J: TRBJ2-2
DNA: TGTGCCATCAGAACAGGGATCACCGGGGAGCTGTTTTTT
CDR3: CAIRTGITGELFF

V: TRBV10-3
D: -
size: -
J: TRBJ2-7
DNA: TGTGCCATCAGTGAGCCATACGAGCAGTACTTC
CDR3: CAISEPYEQYF

V: TRBV5-1
D: -
size: -
J: TRBJ1-6
DNA: TGCGCCAGCAGCTTGGACCAGGGTAACAATTCACCCCTCCACTTT
CDR3: CASSLDQGNNSPLHF

V: TRBV10-3
D: -
size: -
J: TRBJ2-7
DNA: TGTGCCATCAGTGAGTCGATGAGGGGCCAGATGGAAATGTCCGTCTTC
CDR3: CAISESMRGQMEMSVF

V: TRBV25-1
D: -
size: -
J: TRBJ1-6
DNA: TGTGCCAGCAGTGAATATTATGGCACGGGGACGAGATCACCCCTCCACTTT
CDR3: CASSEYYGTGTRSPLHF

V: TRBV2
D: TRBD1
size: many
J: TRBJ2-6
DNA: TGTGCCAGCAGGCGGACAGGCGTCCTCTCTGGGGCCAACGTCCTGACTTTC
CDR3: CASRRTGVLSGANVLTF

V: TRBV7-3
D: -
size: -
J: TRBJ1-4
DNA: TGTGCCAGCAGCCTAGAAGGACTGTTTTTT
CDR3: CASSLEGLFF

V: TRBV20-1
D: TRBD2
size: few
J: TRBJ2-5
DNA: TGCAGTGCCAAGGGGACTAGCGGTTACCAAGAGACCCAGTACTTC
CDR3: CSAKGTSGYQETQYF

V: TRBV12-3/TRBV12-4
D: TRBD1
size: few
J: TRBJ2-7
DNA: TGTGCCAGCAGTGCCCGGGACAGTGCAACCTACGAGCAGTACTTC
CDR3: CASSARDSATYEQYF

V: TRBV2
D: -
size: many
J: TRBJ1-2
DNA: TGTGCCAGCAGTTGGACAGCGTCTAACTATGGCTACACCTTC
CDR3: CASSWTASNYGYTF

V: TRBV12-5
D: -
size: -
J: TRBJ1-5
DNA: TGTGCTAGTGGTTTAGGGTACAGCAATCAGCCCCAGCATTTT
CDR3: CASGLGYSNQPQHF

V: TRBV2
D: -
size: many
J: TRBJ1-1
DNA: TGTGCCAGCAAATGGCAGGGTAACACTGAAGCTTTCTTT
CDR3: CASKWQGNTEAFF

V: TRBV7-3
D: -
size: few
J: TRBJ2-2
DNA: TGTGCCAGCAGCTTATTGCCCACCGGGGAGCTGTTTTTT
CDR3: CASSLLPTGELFF

V: TRBV15
D: -
size: -
J: TRBJ2-5
DNA: TGTGCCACCAGCAATTGGTATGGCAATCAGCCCCAGTACTTC
CDR3: CATSNWYGNQPQYF

V: TRBV29-1
D: TRBD1
size: many
J: TRBJ1-1
DNA: TGCAGCGTCGACCGACAGGGGGCCCCTGAAGCTTTCTTT
CDR3: CSVDRQGAPEAFF

V: TRBV29-1
D: TRBD2
size: -
J: TRBJ2-7
DNA: TGCAGCGTTGCCGGGGAGGGAGGACTAGGTGCCTACGAGCAGTACTTC
CDR3: CSVAGEGGLGAYEQYF

V: TRBV12-3/TRBV12-4
D: TRBD1
size: -
J: TRBJ2-5
DNA: TGTGCCAGCAGTTACCTGACAGGGGGCGATGAGACCCAGTACTTC
CDR3: CASSYLTGGDETQYF

V: TRBV20-1
D: TRBD1
size: -
J: TRBJ2-5
DNA: TGCAGTGCTTACCCCAGGGGGCGCGGGGAGACCCAGTACTTC
CDR3: CSAYPRGRGETQYF

V: TRBV7-2
D: -
size: many
J: TRBJ1-3
DNA: TGTGCCAGCAGCTTGTCCAGGGGAAACACCATATATTTT
CDR3: CASSLSRGNTIYF

V: TRBV7-9
D: -
size: few
J: TRBJ2-2
DNA: TGTGCCAGCAGCGATGCGGGGCCGACCGGGGAGCTGTTTTTT
CDR3: CASSDAGPTGELFF

V: TRBV6-1
D: -
size: few
J: TRBJ1-4
DNA: TGTGCCAGCAGGGCAGCTTACAGGAGGAATGAAAAACTGTTTTTT
CDR3: CASRAAYRRNEKLFF

V: TRBV7-9
D: -
size: many
J: TRBJ1-2
DNA: TGTGCCAGCAGCGTCATAGCAGGGGCTAACTATGGCTACACCTTC
CDR3: CASSVIAGANYGYTF

V: TRBV7-9
D: -
size: -
J: TRBJ2-7
DNA: TGCGCCAGCAGCCAAGCCGATGGGGGTTCCTACGAGCAGTACTTC
CDR3: CASSQADGGSYEQYF

V: TRBV7-9
D: TRBD1
size: -
J: TRBJ2-7
DNA: TGTGCCAGCAGCCCCCGGACAGGGCTAAACTACGAGCAGTACTTC
CDR3: CASSPRTGLNYEQYF

V: TRBV20-1
D: -
size: few
J: TRBJ2-7
DNA: TGCAGTGCCACCGCGGCACGCTACGAGCAGTACTTC
CDR3: CSATAARYEQYF